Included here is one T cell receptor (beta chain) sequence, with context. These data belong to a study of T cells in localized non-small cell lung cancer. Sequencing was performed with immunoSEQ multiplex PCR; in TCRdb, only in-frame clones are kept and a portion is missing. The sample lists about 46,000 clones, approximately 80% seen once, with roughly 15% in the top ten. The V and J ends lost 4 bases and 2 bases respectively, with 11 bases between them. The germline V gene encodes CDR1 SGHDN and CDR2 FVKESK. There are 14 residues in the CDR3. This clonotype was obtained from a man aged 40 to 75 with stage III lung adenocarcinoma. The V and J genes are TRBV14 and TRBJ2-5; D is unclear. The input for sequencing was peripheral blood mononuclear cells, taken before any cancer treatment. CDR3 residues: CASSPNRGQETQYF. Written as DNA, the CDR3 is TGTGCCAGCAGCCCGAACAGAGGTCAAGAGACCCAGTACTTC.